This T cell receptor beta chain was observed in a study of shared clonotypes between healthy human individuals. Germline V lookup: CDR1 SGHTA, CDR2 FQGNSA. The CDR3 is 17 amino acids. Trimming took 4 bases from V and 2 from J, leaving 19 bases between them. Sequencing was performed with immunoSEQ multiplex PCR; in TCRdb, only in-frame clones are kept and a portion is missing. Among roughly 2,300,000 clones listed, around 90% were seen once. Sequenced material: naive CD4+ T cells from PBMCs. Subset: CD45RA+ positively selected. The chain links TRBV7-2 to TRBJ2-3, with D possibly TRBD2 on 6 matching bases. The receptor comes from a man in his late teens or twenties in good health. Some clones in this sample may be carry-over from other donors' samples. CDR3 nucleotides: TGTGCCAGCAGCTATCCGAGACTGGGGGGTAACACAGATACGCAGTATTTT. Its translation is CASSYPRLGGNTDTQYF.